Shown below are 10 T cell receptor beta chains from a single sample sequenced in a study of OX40 agonist ivuxolimab in advanced cancers. Produced via immunoSEQ multiplex PCR; TCRdb's table is partial and in-frame only. The repertoire holds more than 75,000 clones, with around 80% as singletons. Source: CD4+ or CD8+ T cells sorted from blood, taken in a trial of the OX40 agonist ivuxolimab. The receptors were gathered from an adult with an advanced solid tumor such as melanoma, head and neck, liver or kidney cancer.

This chain links TRBV10-3 with TRBJ1-5; a possible D gene is TRBD1 (5 bases). Germline V gene data show CDR1 as ENHRY and CDR2 as SYGVKD. This CDR3 region has 13 residues. Trimming removed 3 bases at V and 5 bases at J, with 8 bases between. CDR3 region: CAISDGGDQPQHF. Here the CDR3 DNA reads TGTGCCATCAGTGACGGGGGGGATCAGCCCCAGCATTTT.

The rearrangement links TRBV4-2 to TRBJ2-5; D unclear. The V and J ends lost 0 bases and 7 bases respectively, with 15 bases between them. The CDR3 sequence is 15 residues long. Germline CDR1 and CDR2: LGHNA and YNFKEQ. For the CDR3, the DNA is TGTGCCAGCAGCCAAGAGGCGGCAGGTCCAGGGACCCAGTACTTC. Translation gives CASSQEAAGPGTQYF.

V gene TRBV7-6 combines with J gene TRBJ2-1; TRBD2 agrees at 12 bases. In germline, CDR1 is SGHVS, CDR2 FNYEAQ. The CDR3 totals 15 residues. After removal of 1 base from V and 10 bases from J, the junction contained 5 bases not matched to a gene. The DNA for the CDR3 is TGTGCCAGCAGCTTAGGGCTAGCGGGGGGGCAGGAGCAGTTCTTC. Translated, it gives CASSLGLAGGQEQFF.

The chain couples TRBV7-9 to TRBJ1-3, with no clear D. This CDR3 comprises 12 residues. Germline CDR1 SEHNR, CDR2 FQNEAQ (reference sequence). Trimming took 5 bases from V and 8 from J, leaving 10 bases between them. For the CDR3, the DNA is TGTGCCAGCAGCCCCCCGGCGGACACCATATATTTT. Translation: CASSPPADTIYF.

This chain uses TRBV28 with TRBJ1-1; possibly TRBD1 for D (6 bases). CDR3 size: 14 residues. Trimming pared 6 bases from V and 8 bases from J, leaving 19 bases between. Germline lookup yields CDR1 MDHEN and CDR2 SYDVKM. CDR3 loop: CASRIPGHQTEAFF. The CDR3 DNA sequence: TGTGCCAGCAGGATCCCGGGACACCAAACGGAAGCTTTCTTT.

J is TRBJ2-2 and V is TRBV2; 9 bases are shared with TRBD1. Trimming at V came to 4 bases and at J to 4 bases, leaving 4 bases not matched to a gene. The CDR3 spans 15 residues. Germline CDR1 is SNHLY and CDR2 is FYNNEI. In nucleotides, the CDR3 is TGTGCCAGCAGTGCACAGGGGGCTAGCACCGGGGAGCTGTTTTTT. Amino acid sequence: CASSAQGASTGELFF. The whole variable domain, remainder taken from reference TRBV2 and TRBJ2-2, is EPEVTQTPSHQVTQMGQEVILRCVPISNHLYFYWYRQILGQKVEFLVSFYNNEISEKSEIFDDQFSVERPDGSNFTLKIRSTKLEDSAMYFCASSAQGASTGELFFGEGSRLTVL.

This clone showed up just a few times. V gene TRBV28 combines with J gene TRBJ1-1, with 9 bases matching TRBD1. Germline values: CDR1 MDHEN, CDR2 SYDVKM. Trimming took 5 bases from V and 0 from J; bases not matched to a gene: 10. CDR3 length: 17 amino acids. CDR3 region: CASSPPPGTGMNTEAFF. The CDR3 DNA is TGTGCCAGCAGTCCCCCACCCGGGACAGGGATGAACACTGAAGCTTTCTTT.

A few counts support this clone. The chain uses TRBV27 and TRBJ1-4, with TRBD1 identical over 7 bases. The germline V gene encodes CDR1 MNHEY and CDR2 SMNVEV (reference sequence). This CDR3 has 14 amino acids. J was trimmed by 5 bases and V by 6 bases; bases with no gene match: 6. The CDR3 DNA reads as TGTGCCAGCAGCCGAGGGGGCGCCAATGAAAAACTGTTTTTT. Translation: CASSRGGANEKLFF.

J is TRBJ2-7 and V is TRBV2, with D perhaps matching TRBD1 (8 bases). V was shortened by 7 bases and J by 2 bases, with 15 bases between the two germline ends. This CDR3 has 14 residues. The V gene's germline CDR1 is SNHLY and CDR2 FYNNEI. CDR3 bases: TGTGCCAGCACAGAGCGGGACAGGCCCTACGAGCAGTACGTC. This sequence encodes CASTERDRPYEQYV.

This clone was observed a single time. The CDR3: CASSLMGLANTGELFF. The CDR3 DNA follows: TGTGCCAGCAGTTTGATGGGACTAGCGAACACCGGGGAGCTGTTTTTT. The chain carries TRBV2 and TRBJ2-2; 8 nucleotides line up with TRBD2. CDR1 SNHLY and CDR2 FYNNEI come from the germline V gene. The CDR3 has 16 residues. V trimming: 5 bases; J trimming: 0 bases; junction bases outside the gene matches: 5.